This T cell receptor beta chain originates from a study of Ad26.COV2.S vaccination and SARS-CoV-2 variants. The CDR3 consists of 15 residues. CDR1 is LGHDT, CDR2 YNNKEL, per germline (reference sequence). V was trimmed by 5 bases and J by 2 bases, leaving 15 bases between them. Generated by immunoSEQ multiplex PCR, the TCRdb table keeps only in-frame clones and is missing some. The table records hundreds of thousands of clones, roughly nine tenths of them present only once. Treatment meaning: over 15 received Ad26.COV2.S at low or high dose, single or two shots; 5 received placebo; per-sample allocation not given. Day 63 after the first injection of vaccine or placebo was the sampling time.

The sequence came from a person between 18 and 59 years old who received the Ad26.COV2.S COVID-19 vaccine or a placebo. The rearrangement joins TRBV3-1 (or the pseudogene TRBV3-2) to TRBJ1-1, with D perhaps matching TRBD1 (5 bases). The material was peripheral blood, obtained in a trial of Ad26.COV2.S vaccine versus placebo. The CDR3 is CASSRHRRPNTEAFF. The CDR3 DNA reads TGTGCCAGCAGCAGACACAGGCGTCCAAACACTGAAGCTTTCTTT.